The 16 T cell receptor beta chains reported below all come from one sample, sequenced in a study of T-cell memory formation after mild COVID-19. TCRdb re-called the 5' RACE reads with MiXCR, one entry per CDR3 protein. The repertoire includes roughly 250,000 distinct CDR3 sequences, 16% of them detected once, and 22% sits in the top ten. Sequenced: PBMCs or a T cell subset sorted from them (not recorded which). These receptors came from a man between 18 and 35 years old who had mild COVID-19 (a few samples of this study predate the infection). Cell type and time point are not known.

V and J are TRBV7-3 and TRBJ1-2; possible D gene TRBD1, 5 bases. V shed 5 bases and J shed 7 bases, with 14 bases lying between them. Germline V gives CDR1 SGHTA, CDR2 FQGTGA. CDR3 length: 13 residues. CDR3 protein: CASSHPGGVGYTF. The DNA for the CDR3 is TGTGCCAGCAGCCACCCCGGGGGTGTTGGCTACACCTTC.

The chain couples TRBV3-1 to TRBJ2-2; 10 bases align to TRBD2. The J segment lost 7 bases and the V segment lost 3 bases, leaving 14 bases of the junction unmatched. Germline values: CDR1 LGHDT, CDR2 YNNKEL (reference sequence). The CDR3 is made up of 18 amino acids. CDR3 sequence (DNA): TGTGCCAGCAGCCAGGCAGCGGGGGGGCCAATTGGCATCGGGGAGCTGTTTTTT. It yields the protein CASSQAAGGPIGIGELFF.

This clonotype was counted only a few times. This sequence joins TRBV7-9 and TRBJ1-3; no reliable D call. V lost 5 bases and J lost 8, with 13 bases in between. Germline lookup yields CDR1 SEHNR and CDR2 FQNEAQ (reference sequence). This CDR3 comprises 13 residues. CDR3 sequence reads: CASSRRDTYTIYF. The CDR3 bases are TGTGCCAGCAGCCGCCGGGATACTTACACCATATATTTT.

The rearrangement links TRBV7-2 to TRBJ1-5; weak D call: TRBD1 (6 bases). The CDR3 spans 13 residues. Trimming removed 4 bases at V and 7 bases at J, with 11 bases between. CDR1 SGHTA and CDR2 FQGNSA come from the germline V gene. CDR3 nucleotide sequence: TGTGCCAGCAGCTCCAACAGGGTACAGCCCCAGCATTTT. It encodes CASSSNRVQPQHF.

This clonotype occurred a few times. V and J are TRBV11-2 and TRBJ2-1; D gene ambiguous. Trimming shortened V by 1 base and J by 7 bases, and 14 bases separated the two germline ends. The CDR3 loop spans 15 amino acids. Germline values: CDR1 SGHAT, CDR2 FQNNGV. The CDR3 is CASSLGPPLGNEQFF. The CDR3 DNA reads TGTGCCAGCAGCTTAGGGCCCCCCCTTGGGAATGAGCAGTTCTTC.

This chain connects TRBV24-1 to TRBJ2-3; 8 bases map to TRBD2. Germline values: CDR1 KGHDR, CDR2 SFDVKD. CDR3 length: 17 amino acids. J was trimmed by 0 bases and V by 5 bases; bases with no gene match: 9. The CDR3 is CATSAPGGGASTDTQYF. Here the CDR3 DNA reads TGTGCCACCAGTGCGCCCGGGGGGGGGGCTAGCACAGATACGCAGTATTTT.

There are a few counts of this clonotype. The chain is built from TRBV20-1 and TRBJ2-3; D not resolved. There are 10 residues in the CDR3. The germline V and J ends were trimmed by 3 bases and 5 bases, with 3 bases remaining between them. Per the germline V gene, CDR1 is DFQATT and CDR2 is SNEGSKA (reference sequence). CDR3 region: CSAREDTQYF. Here the CDR3 DNA reads TGCAGTGCTAGGGAAGATACGCAGTATTTT.

The chain links TRBV18 to TRBJ2-7; unclear D gene. The V gene lost 4 bases and the J gene lost 3 bases, with 13 bases spanning the gap. This CDR3 comprises 14 residues. CDR1 is KGHSH, CDR2 LQKENI, per germline. The chain's CDR3 is CASSRRKTLYEQYV. Here the CDR3 DNA reads TGTGCCAGCTCACGACGAAAGACCCTCTACGAGCAGTACGTC.

This clonotype has just a few counts. The chain is built from TRBV19 and TRBJ1-4, with no clear D. The CDR3 spans 12 residues. With 5 bases removed from V and 13 bases from J, the gap between germline ends came to 14 bases. The germline gives CDR1 LNHDA, CDR2 SQIVND (reference sequence). As DNA, the CDR3 is TGTGCCAGTAGTTTTCTCCTACAGCCACTGTTTTTT. This codes for CASSFLLQPLFF.

This clonotype occurred many times. The chain combines TRBV24-1 with TRBJ2-5, with a weak D call TRBD1 (6 bases). CDR1 is KGHDR, CDR2 SFDVKD, per germline. There are 16 residues in the CDR3. V dropped 3 bases and J dropped 0 bases, with 13 bases sitting between them. The CDR3 DNA is TGTGCCACCAGTGATGGACAGTCCCCGTACCAAGAGACCCAGTACTTC. Protein: CATSDGQSPYQETQYF.

A few counts support this clonotype. The V call is TRBV5-1, the J call TRBJ2-1, with 8 bases identical to TRBD1. The trim removed 0 bases at V and 14 bases at J, leaving 7 bases unmatched. This CDR3 is 13 amino acids long. Germline CDR1 reads SGHRS; CDR2 reads YFSETQ. This CDR3 is CASSLDGGQVEFF. The CDR3 nucleotides are TGCGCCAGCAGCTTGGACGGGGGACAGGTCGAGTTCTTC.

This clonotype has only a few counts. The gene calls are TRBV6-6 and TRBJ1-2; 7 nucleotides align to TRBD1. The germline CDR1 and CDR2 sequences are MNHNY and SVGAGI (reference sequence). This CDR3 spans 14 amino acids. The V and J ends lost 4 bases and 5 bases, in that order; junction bases with no gene match: 7. The CDR3 loop reads CASSFGGGTYGYTF. CDR3 in DNA: TGTGCCAGCAGTTTCGGAGGGGGCACGTATGGCTACACCTTC.

The sample holds a few counts of this clonotype. V gene TRBV29-1 combines with J gene TRBJ2-1; 9 bases are shared with TRBD2. The CDR3 length is 15 residues. Germline V CDR1 and CDR2: SQVTM, ANQGSEA. With 5 bases clipped from V and 7 bases from J, the junction kept 12 bases outside the gene matches. The DNA of the CDR3 is TGCAGCGTTAACGTAATGCGGGGGGGCCTGAATGAGCAGTTCTTC. It translates to CSVNVMRGGLNEQFF.

The chain links TRBV7-9 to TRBJ1-5; D remains ambiguous. Germline V gives CDR1 SEHNR, CDR2 FQNEAQ (reference sequence). This CDR3 is 14 amino acids long. V lost 1 base to trimming and J lost 4 bases, with 8 bases between them. The CDR3 loop is CASSLEGFNQPQHF. In nucleotides, the CDR3 is TGTGCCAGCAGCTTAGAAGGGTTTAATCAGCCCCAGCATTTT.

The chain links TRBV7-9 to TRBJ1-5, with D tentatively TRBD1 (6 bases). The CDR3 extends over 13 amino acids. The germline V gene has CDR1 SEHNR and CDR2 FQNEAQ (reference sequence). The V gene lost 5 bases and the J gene lost 11 bases, with 16 bases spanning the gap. Here the CDR3 DNA reads TGTGCCAGCAGCGGGCGGGGGGGCCCGACCCAGCATTTT. As protein: CASSGRGGPTQHF.

CDR3 residues: CASSLMAPNTEAFF. CDR3 nucleotides: TGTGCCAGCAGCTTAATGGCCCCCAACACTGAAGCTTTCTTT. V is TRBV12-3 or TRBV12-4 and J is TRBJ1-1; D unresolved. The ends were cut back, 6 bases at V and 2 bases at J, with 13 bases in the middle. The CDR3 consists of 14 residues.